This TCR beta chain was sequenced for a study of neoadjuvant anti-PD-1 for oral cavity cancer. Study in general: Around day 43, patients without progression received a fourth nivolumab dose before surgery.

PBMCs were not maintained or expanded in culture before analysis. About this clone itself: The antigen remains undetermined.

Study-wide findings and caveats: TCR analyses covered only a few patients per response group.

The data were produced by immunoSEQ multiplex PCR, yet TCRdb's version contains in-frame clones alone and is incomplete. The data contain 15,000 or so clones, 50% to 65% of them seen just once; the ten biggest clones take up 2% to 3%. The source was PBMCs, collected before nivolumab (anti-PD-1) treatment. This sequence originates from a person aged 40 to 85 with oral cavity squamous cell carcinoma.

As DNA, the CDR3 is TGTGCCAGCAGCACCCTATGGGGCGGGAGTGCAAATGAGCAGTTCTTC. Protein: CASSTLWGGSANEQFF. The chain joins TRBV5-4 to TRBJ2-1; 7 bases are shared with TRBD2. Germline assignment: CDR1 SGHNT and CDR2 YYREEE (reference sequence). Losses at the gene ends were 4 bases for V and 7 bases for J; bases not matched to a gene: 14. The CDR3 extends over 16 amino acids.